This T cell receptor (beta chain) emerged from a study of Graves' ophthalmopathy and Graves' hyperthyroidism. RNA transcripts yielded amplified TCR beta CDR3 regions. Second-round multiplex PCR came after first-round RT-PCR with HTBI primers. One entry per CDR3 protein, called by TCRdb with MiXCR from the multiplex PCR reads. The top ten clones hold approximately 7.7% of a sample with hundreds of thousands of distinct CDR3 sequences, around a fifth of them seen once. With respect to this clonotype: The antigen is not known.

The germline V gene has CDR1 GTSNPN and CDR2 SVGIG (reference sequence). The V end lost 3 bases, the J end lost 1 base, and 13 bases lay between the germline ends. The length of the CDR3 is 14 residues. Hyperthyroidism is called stable when no ophthalmopathy develops within 18 months of follow-up. It was on clinical symptoms, serum thyroxine, TRAb, thyroid ultrasound and orbital computed tomography that diagnosis relied. Whole-study findings and limits: Ophthalmopathy progression was predicted by the model at approximately 71% sensitivity and less than 75% specificity. Using 13 signatures, a model distinguished ophthalmopathy from stable hyperthyroidism, reaching about 87% sensitivity and 81.08% specificity.

This clonotype was sampled from a woman under 30 with stable Graves' hyperthyroidism. Some clones in this sample may be carry-over from other donors' samples. The specimen sequenced was peripheral blood. The rearrangement links TRBV30 to TRBJ2-7; perhaps TRBD2 as D (5 bases). Here the CDR3 DNA reads TGTGCCTGGAGGGGCTTCGGGAATTCCTACGAGCAGTACTTC. Translating it yields CAWRGFGNSYEQYF.